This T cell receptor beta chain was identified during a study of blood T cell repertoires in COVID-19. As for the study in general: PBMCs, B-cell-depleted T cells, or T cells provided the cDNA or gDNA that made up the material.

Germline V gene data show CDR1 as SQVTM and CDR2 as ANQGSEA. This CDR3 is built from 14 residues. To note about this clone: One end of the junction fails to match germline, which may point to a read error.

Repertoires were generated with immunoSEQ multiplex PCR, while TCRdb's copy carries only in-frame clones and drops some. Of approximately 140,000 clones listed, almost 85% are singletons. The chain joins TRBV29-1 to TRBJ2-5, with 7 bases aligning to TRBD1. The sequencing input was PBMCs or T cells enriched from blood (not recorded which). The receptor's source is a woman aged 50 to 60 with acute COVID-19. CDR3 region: CSVERQGRGEAQYF. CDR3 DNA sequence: TGCAGCGTTGAAAGACAGGGTCGGGGAGAGGCCCAGTACTTC.